The rows below give T cell receptor beta chains drawn from one sample of a study of read filtering for tumor transcriptome and immune sequencing. TCRdb processed the reads anew with MiXCR; each CDR3 protein has one entry. The profile shows some 130,000 distinct CDR3 sequences, 10% to 15% of them singletons. The sample was a population of CD138-negative cells sorted from bone marrow. The receptors come from a donor aged 40 or older with multiple myeloma. Each CDR3 is given without its conserved first and last residue. The order of the fields is V gene, D gene, J gene, CDR3 protein. A D gene is named only where the DNA matches it firmly.

v_call: TRBV7-3; d_call: NA; j_call: TRBJ2-5; cdr3_aa: ASSSRLGEGVQETQY
v_call: TRBV20-1; d_call: NA; j_call: TRBJ2-7; cdr3_aa: SARDGGTLTYEQY
v_call: TRBV4-1; d_call: NA; j_call: TRBJ1-4; cdr3_aa: ASSQVGGTRNEKLF
v_call: TRBV12-3/TRBV12-4; d_call: NA; j_call: TRBJ1-3; cdr3_aa: ASSLWGDNSGNTIY
v_call: TRBV27; d_call: NA; j_call: TRBJ2-1; cdr3_aa: ASSLSLNNEQF
v_call: TRBV19; d_call: NA; j_call: TRBJ1-4; cdr3_aa: ASSDQVAGDEKLF
v_call: TRBV29-1; d_call: NA; j_call: TRBJ2-5; cdr3_aa: SVTEYQETQY
v_call: TRBV29-1; d_call: NA; j_call: TRBJ2-5; cdr3_aa: SVSGPRETQY
v_call: TRBV6-6; d_call: NA; j_call: TRBJ2-5; cdr3_aa: ASSYVETQY
v_call: TRBV20-1; d_call: TRBD2; j_call: TRBJ2-1; cdr3_aa: SANIRTSLNEQF
v_call: TRBV20-1; d_call: NA; j_call: TRBJ1-2; cdr3_aa: SASYSSNYGYT